Listed below are T cell receptor beta chains from one sample, sequenced in a study of T cell repertoires in cytomegalovirus infection. TCRdb analysed the reads with MiXCR anew, one entry per CDR3 protein. The profile shows some 800,000 distinct CDR3 sequences, 25% to 30% of them singletons. Their cognate antigens are unknown. The sample consisted of cultured CD8+ T cells from PBMCs, taken from culture after CMV antigen stimulation. These TCRs come from a human donor in good health (CMV status not recorded). Some clones in this sample may be carry-over from other donors' samples. Each CDR3 is given with its conserved first and last residue. Each record gives: V gene, J gene, D gene, clone size, CDR3 DNA, CDR3 protein. A D gene is named only where the DNA matches it firmly. Clone sizes are given selectively: once, few, many, or a class where the clone is expanded.

v_gene: TRBV6-1
j_gene: TRBJ2-1
d_gene: TRBD1
abundance: few
CDR3nt: TGTGCCAGCAGCCCCGCTCAGGGGGTTTACAATGAGCAGTTCTTC
CDR3aa: CASSPAQGVYNEQFF

v_gene: TRBV7-9
j_gene: TRBJ2-2
d_gene: TRBD1
abundance: few
CDR3nt: TGTGCCAGCAGCTCAAGGGACAGGAGGCCCGGGGAGCTGTTTTTT
CDR3aa: CASSSRDRRPGELFF

v_gene: TRBV14
j_gene: TRBJ1-3
d_gene: .
abundance: .
CDR3nt: TGTGCCAGCAGCCCTAACCTCTCTGGAAACACCATATATTTT
CDR3aa: CASSPNLSGNTIYF

v_gene: TRBV6-2/TRBV6-3
j_gene: TRBJ1-1
d_gene: .
abundance: .
CDR3nt: TGTGCCAGCAGTTACTTGAACTATAAGGGGGACACTGAAGCTTTCTTT
CDR3aa: CASSYLNYKGDTEAFF

v_gene: TRBV7-9
j_gene: TRBJ2-1
d_gene: .
abundance: few
CDR3nt: TGTGCCAGCAGCTTAGCGCTAGCCGTTTACAATGAGCAGTTCTTC
CDR3aa: CASSLALAVYNEQFF

v_gene: TRBV27
j_gene: TRBJ2-7
d_gene: TRBD1
abundance: few
CDR3nt: TGTGCCAGCAGTTCCGACAGGGACAACTACGAGCAGTACTTC
CDR3aa: CASSSDRDNYEQYF

v_gene: TRBV2
j_gene: TRBJ2-5
d_gene: TRBD2
abundance: .
CDR3nt: TGTGCCAGCAGTGTACGTGCGAGTAGCGGGGGCCCTTTTGGGACCCAGTACTTC
CDR3aa: CASSVRASSGGPFGTQYF

v_gene: TRBV28
j_gene: TRBJ1-5
d_gene: .
abundance: many
CDR3nt: TGTGCCAGCAGTTTAGGGGGACAAAGGCTTCATAGCAATCAGCCCCAGCATTTT
CDR3aa: CASSLGGQRLHSNQPQHF

v_gene: TRBV6-2/TRBV6-3
j_gene: TRBJ2-3
d_gene: TRBD2
abundance: few
CDR3nt: TGTGCCAGCAAAGGGACTAGCGGCCATTCTACGCAGTATTTT
CDR3aa: CASKGTSGHSTQYF

v_gene: TRBV7-6
j_gene: TRBJ2-1
d_gene: .
abundance: many
CDR3nt: TGTGCCAGCAGCTTAGCTCAGTCAGGCCGCTACAATGAGCAGTTCTTC
CDR3aa: CASSLAQSGRYNEQFF

v_gene: TRBV7-6
j_gene: TRBJ1-1
d_gene: TRBD1
abundance: many
CDR3nt: TGTGCCAGCAGCGACAGGGGCTCTGAAGCTTTCTTT
CDR3aa: CASSDRGSEAFF

v_gene: TRBV5-6
j_gene: TRBJ2-5
d_gene: TRBD2
abundance: .
CDR3nt: TGTGCCAGCAGCCTCGCCGCCTTCGGGGGGGGTCAGGGAGAGACCCAGTACTTC
CDR3aa: CASSLAAFGGGQGETQYF

v_gene: TRBV7-2
j_gene: TRBJ2-7
d_gene: TRBD2
abundance: few
CDR3nt: TGTGCCAGCAGCTTAAGTAGCGGGGCCTCCTACGAGCAGTACTTC
CDR3aa: CASSLSSGASYEQYF

v_gene: TRBV11-3
j_gene: TRBJ2-7
d_gene: .
abundance: few
CDR3nt: TGTGCCAGCAGCTTAGAACAGCATTACGAGCAGTACTTC
CDR3aa: CASSLEQHYEQYF

v_gene: TRBV6-2/TRBV6-3
j_gene: TRBJ2-2
d_gene: .
abundance: few
CDR3nt: TGTGCCAGCAGTTTTCATACCGACACCGGGGAGCTGTTTTTT
CDR3aa: CASSFHTDTGELFF

v_gene: TRBV7-8
j_gene: TRBJ1-1
d_gene: .
abundance: .
CDR3nt: TGTGCCAGCAGCTTAGCCGACCGCTTGAACACTGAAGCTTTCTTT
CDR3aa: CASSLADRLNTEAFF

v_gene: TRBV19
j_gene: TRBJ1-5
d_gene: .
abundance: .
CDR3nt: TGTGCCAGTATAATCGGGGGTGATAGCAATCAGCCCCAGCATTTT
CDR3aa: CASIIGGDSNQPQHF

v_gene: TRBV11-3
j_gene: TRBJ2-5
d_gene: TRBD1
abundance: many
CDR3nt: TGTGCCAGCAGTTCCAGACAGGGGGAAGTGGAGACCCAGTACTTC
CDR3aa: CASSSRQGEVETQYF

v_gene: TRBV12-3/TRBV12-4
j_gene: TRBJ2-2
d_gene: .
abundance: few
CDR3nt: TGTGCCAGCAGTTTTCTCGTCGGGGAGAACACCGGGGAGCTGTTTTTT
CDR3aa: CASSFLVGENTGELFF

v_gene: TRBV28
j_gene: TRBJ2-2
d_gene: TRBD1
abundance: .
CDR3nt: TGTGCCAGCAATACTCGGGACAGCCGATTCCCCGGGGAGCTGTTTTTT
CDR3aa: CASNTRDSRFPGELFF

v_gene: TRBV2
j_gene: TRBJ1-5
d_gene: TRBD1
abundance: .
CDR3nt: TGTGCCAGCAGTGGGGGACAGTTTAGCAATCAGCCCCAGCATTTT
CDR3aa: CASSGGQFSNQPQHF

v_gene: TRBV28
j_gene: TRBJ1-6
d_gene: .
abundance: .
CDR3nt: TGTGCCAGCAGTTTCCCGAAGGGATGGAATTCACCCCTCCACTTT
CDR3aa: CASSFPKGWNSPLHF

v_gene: TRBV19
j_gene: TRBJ2-1
d_gene: TRBD1
abundance: .
CDR3nt: TGTGCCAGTAGTAGGGAGCAGGGGGCCTACAATGAGCAGTTCTTC
CDR3aa: CASSREQGAYNEQFF

v_gene: TRBV7-6
j_gene: TRBJ2-1
d_gene: .
abundance: few
CDR3nt: TGTGCCAGCAGCTTTATACAGGACTACAATGAGCAGTTCTTC
CDR3aa: CASSFIQDYNEQFF

v_gene: TRBV7-9
j_gene: TRBJ2-4
d_gene: .
abundance: many
CDR3nt: TGTGCCAGCAGCTTAGTATCCAGAGACATTCAGTACTTC
CDR3aa: CASSLVSRDIQYF

v_gene: TRBV20-1
j_gene: TRBJ1-2
d_gene: TRBD1
abundance: few
CDR3nt: TGCAGTGCTAGGACAGGGGAAGAAATTGGCTATGGCTACACCTTC
CDR3aa: CSARTGEEIGYGYTF

v_gene: TRBV28
j_gene: TRBJ1-2
d_gene: .
abundance: .
CDR3nt: TGTGCCAGCAGGCCGCCACGGGGAAACTATGGCTACACCTTC
CDR3aa: CASRPPRGNYGYTF

v_gene: TRBV27
j_gene: TRBJ1-6
d_gene: .
abundance: .
CDR3nt: TGTGCCAGCAGTTTGACCCGGGGTGTGGATTCACCCCTCCACTTT
CDR3aa: CASSLTRGVDSPLHF

v_gene: TRBV13
j_gene: TRBJ2-5
d_gene: .
abundance: few
CDR3nt: TGTGCCAGCAGCTTAGGACAGGTCTACCAAGAGACCCAGTACTTC
CDR3aa: CASSLGQVYQETQYF

v_gene: TRBV7-9
j_gene: TRBJ2-5
d_gene: TRBD2
abundance: few
CDR3nt: TGTGCCAGCAGATCCGGACTAGCGGGGCTTCAAGAGACCCAGTACTTC
CDR3aa: CASRSGLAGLQETQYF

v_gene: TRBV14
j_gene: TRBJ2-7
d_gene: .
abundance: .
CDR3nt: TGTGCCAGCAGCCAAGACCCGGGGACCGGCCACGAGCAGTACTTC
CDR3aa: CASSQDPGTGHEQYF

v_gene: TRBV2
j_gene: TRBJ1-6
d_gene: TRBD1
abundance: .
CDR3nt: TGTGCCAGCAGTGCTAGGACAGGGGCAATTTCACCCCTCCACTTT
CDR3aa: CASSARTGAISPLHF

v_gene: TRBV27
j_gene: TRBJ2-1
d_gene: .
abundance: .
CDR3nt: TGTGCCAGCACCCGGGGAGGTCCCTACAATGAGCAGTTCTTC
CDR3aa: CASTRGGPYNEQFF

v_gene: TRBV6-1
j_gene: TRBJ1-5
d_gene: .
abundance: .
CDR3nt: TGTGCCAGCTCCTCCGAGCCCGGCCCGTCTTTGCAGCCCCAGCATTTT
CDR3aa: CASSSEPGPSLQPQHF

v_gene: TRBV7-9
j_gene: TRBJ2-7
d_gene: .
abundance: .
CDR3nt: TGTGCCAGCAGCGGACCCAGGGCCTACGAGCAGTACTTC
CDR3aa: CASSGPRAYEQYF

v_gene: TRBV12-3/TRBV12-4
j_gene: TRBJ1-2
d_gene: .
abundance: .
CDR3nt: TGTGCGACGTACGGGACCACCTATGGCTACACCTTC
CDR3aa: CATYGTTYGYTF

v_gene: TRBV18
j_gene: TRBJ2-7
d_gene: .
abundance: .
CDR3nt: TGTGCCAGCTCACCATTCTCGGACGAGCAGTACTTC
CDR3aa: CASSPFSDEQYF

v_gene: TRBV27
j_gene: TRBJ1-1
d_gene: .
abundance: .
CDR3nt: TGTGCCAGCAGTTCCCTGGGTAGGGTGAACACTGAAGCTTTCTTT
CDR3aa: CASSSLGRVNTEAFF

v_gene: TRBV6-1
j_gene: TRBJ1-4
d_gene: .
abundance: few
CDR3nt: TGTGCCAGCACCAAACGGGGGGGCCGCGAAAAACTGTTTTTT
CDR3aa: CASTKRGGREKLFF

v_gene: TRBV19
j_gene: TRBJ1-6
d_gene: .
abundance: .
CDR3nt: TGTGCCAGTAGTACCCGGGGACTCTATAATTCACCCCTCCACTTT
CDR3aa: CASSTRGLYNSPLHF

v_gene: TRBV19
j_gene: TRBJ1-5
d_gene: .
abundance: .
CDR3nt: TGTGCCAGTAGTAACAGGGTTGAATATAGCAATCAGCCCCAGCATTTT
CDR3aa: CASSNRVEYSNQPQHF